This paragraph covers one T cell receptor beta chain sequence. This clone was detected a few times. Its antigen remains unidentified. No much larger clone exists at a distance of one base, and base qualities are not known. Reading the germline V gene gives CDR1 MNHEY and CDR2 SVGAGI. The CDR3 numbers 15 residues from cysteine through phenylalanine. This entry keeps only the CDR3 DNA: 45 bases, framed from base 1. V has 2 bases trimmed and J has 8 bases trimmed; junction bases matching no gene number 8. The data stem from a study of T cells after posttransplantation cyclophosphamide (dated by TCRdb to between 2015 and 2016). Study-wide context: The study tracked T cell repertoire reconstitution by TRB sequencing after myeloablative bone marrow transplantation using posttransplantation cyclophosphamide as GVHD prophylaxis. In 3 patients, up to about 3 additional blood samples taken between 2 and 5.2 years after transplant also underwent TRB sequencing, as did pretransplant blood from a handful of patients. Because TRA and TRB clonality were tightly correlated in 9 or 10 samples, subsequent TCR analyses were focused on TRB only. Public TRB sequences were queried against a database of over 3,600 sequences associated with responses to pathogens, tumor antigens, self-antigens and alloantigens. TRB sequencing was performed on blood from all 35 or so PTCy patients with 1-year posttransplant specimens. Antigen receptor sequencing was done on samples from 35 PTCy-treated patients and from approximately 15 related bone marrow donors of those patients.

The paper's findings and limits, for the study overall: Across 40 to 55 patients, TRB clonality was highly associated with recipient CMV seropositivity and CMV reactivation, and diversity in PTCy patients was similar to diversity in CNI/methotrexate controls. The TRB repertoires of T cells infiltrating skin or the GI tract showed only limited overlap with the TRB repertoires found in blood. At 1-2 months, donor-recipient similarity was low but rose over the first year, and the later blood repertoires were often dominated by donor CD8+ memory clones.

The control cohort was some 10 patients given myeloablative marrow transplants with methotrexate plus a calcineurin inhibitor, sampled 1 year after transplant. Mononuclear cells from peripheral blood and bone marrow were separated by Ficoll-Hypaque density centrifugation and then cryopreserved. TRB sequencing was run on genomic DNA with either the immunoSEQ assay at survey resolution or the hsTCRB kit. As for the authors' bioinformatics: The immunoSEQ software was used for initial read processing, and the LymphoSeq R package was used for repertoire analyses. Clonality was calculated as 1 minus normalized Shannon entropy, and the Gini coefficient was also calculated for each TRB dataset. Phenotypes of unsorted samples were inferred by mapping TRB sequences from sorted subsets of the recipient or donor onto unsorted samples of the same recipient. TCRdb mirrors the immuneACCESS table, restricted to in-frame sequences. Some clones are absent from its copies; in checked studies, under half trace to an unresolved V gene, and the reason for the others is unknown. V, J and clone size are taken as reported in that table, and D and trimming were inferred from the DNA itself. The sample profile shows 15,000 to 17,000 clones; approximately 81% of them were found once. The leading ten clones occupy 5% of the sample.

This TCR came from a male patient in his late teens or twenties who received an allogeneic stem cell transplant from a related donor, was CMV-positive, and had no GVHD. Some T cells may originate with the graft donor following a transplant. The starting material was PBMCs, obtained less than 400 days after allogeneic stem cell transplant with calcineurin inhibitor and methotrexate. This receptor chain uses TRBV6-5 and TRBJ1-4; TRBD1 fits 7 bases in the junction. The CDR3 region: CASSYLGTAGEKLFF. Read as DNA, the sequence is TGTGCCAGCAGTTACCTAGGGACAGCCGGCGAAAAACTGTTTTTT.